The 5 T cell receptor beta chains below come from one sample, sequenced in a study of blood T cell repertoires in COVID-19. Method: immunoSEQ multiplex PCR; TCRdb's copy keeps in-frame clones and lacks some. Of 220,000 or so clones listed, about 82% were seen once; the top ten hold roughly 2%. The source material was PBMCs or T cells enriched from blood (not recorded which). All receptors derive from a woman aged 50 to 60 who had recovered from COVID-19.

J is TRBJ2-1 and V is TRBV9; 16 positions match TRBD2. There are 19 residues in the CDR3. The ends lost 0 bases at V and 11 bases at J; junction bases unmatched: 14. Germline V CDR1 and CDR2: SGDLS, YYNGEE. This CDR3 reads CASSVATGLGTSGGVKQFF. In nucleotides, the CDR3 is TGTGCCAGCAGCGTAGCTACGGGACTAGGGACTAGCGGGGGGGTCAAGCAGTTCTTC.

The chain couples TRBV7-2 to TRBJ1-2; 8 bases are shared with TRBD1. With V trimmed by 0 bases and J by 8 bases, 11 bases remained unmatched. The CDR3 loop spans 16 amino acids. Germline V gene data show CDR1 as SGHTA and CDR2 as FQGNSA. The CDR3 DNA follows: TGTGCCAGCAGCTTAGCAAAGGGGAGGACAGGGCAGGGCTACACCTTC. Translating gives CASSLAKGRTGQGYTF. Complete variable domain (other parts from reference TRBV7-2 and TRBJ1-2): GAGVSQSPSNKVTEKGKDVELRCDPISGHTALYWYRQSLGQGLEFLIYFQGNSAPDKSGLPSDRFSAERTGGSVSTLTIQRTQQEDSAVYLCASSLAKGRTGQGYTFGSGTRLTVV.

V gene TRBV5-1 combines with J gene TRBJ2-3, with D maybe TRBD2 (5 bases). V lost 7 bases to trimming and J lost 0 bases, with 9 bases between them. The V gene's germline CDR1 is SGHRS and CDR2 YFSETQ. This CDR3 is built from 13 residues. The CDR3 nucleotides are TGCGCCAGCGCGCCGGGGAGCACAGATACGCAGTATTTT. Its protein product is CASAPGSTDTQYF.

This rearrangement joins TRBV11-1 to TRBJ2-1; maybe TRBD2 (6 bases). The germline CDR1 and CDR2 sequences are SGHAT and FQDESV (reference sequence). The CDR3 runs 13 residues. V lost 1 base and J 6 bases, leaving 7 bases between the germline ends. The CDR3 DNA reads TGTGCCAGCAGCTTAGTGGGACTCAATGAGCAGTTCTTC. This sequence encodes CASSLVGLNEQFF.

On this clone: The junction does not match germline at one end; this may be a read error. This sequence joins TRBV7-8 and TRBJ1-2; TRBD1 matches 8 bases. CDR1 and CDR2 (germline): SGHVS, FQNEAQ. The length of the CDR3 is 15 residues. The CDR3 sequence: CASSLGSGGGYGYTF. CDR3 bases: TGTGCCAGCAGTTTAGGATCAGGGGGCGGCTATGGCTACACCTTC.